This T cell receptor (beta chain) was retrieved from a study of T cells after yellow fever vaccination. MiXCR was run by TCRdb on the 5' RACE reads, yielding one entry per CDR3 protein. Among about 160,000 distinct CDR3 sequences, around 8.5% were seen once, and the ten largest hold roughly 36%. The ends were cut back, 6 bases at V and 5 bases at J, with 16 bases in the middle. Looked up from germline, CDR1 is MNHEY and CDR2 is SVGAGI. There are 15 residues in the CDR3. This clonotype was detected a few times. This receptor was obtained from a man aged 18 to 29 who received the YFV17D yellow fever vaccine. The chain is built from TRBV6-5 and TRBJ2-2; D tentatively reads TRBD1 or TRBD2 (5 bases each). The sample consisted of CD8+ T cells sorted from PBMCs, taken 45 days after the yellow fever booster vaccination. The CDR3 sequence is CASSGTPGFTGELFF. Here the CDR3 DNA reads TGTGCCAGCAGCGGGACCCCAGGGTTTACCGGGGAGCTGTTTTTT.